Reported below is one T cell receptor beta chain. The antigen is unknown. Study donors comprised healthy, HIV-negative adults devoid of recent acute infection or vaccination. Assay used: immunoSEQ multiplex PCR; TCRdb lists only in-frame clones, some missing. The sample shows about 980,000 clones, 76% of them seen only once. The data stem from a study of shared clonotypes between healthy human individuals. Study overall: Every donor yielded three CD4 naive, three CD4 memory, two CD8 naive and one CD8 memory plate. Findings and caveats of the study: Relative to memory subsets, naive subsets generally showed larger estimated richness.

V gave up 2 bases and J gave up 0 bases, with 5 bases separating them. The CDR3 totals 13 residues. CDR1 is GTSNPN, CDR2 SVGIG, per germline (reference sequence). The V and J genes are TRBV30 and TRBJ2-1, with D possibly matching TRBD1 (5 bases). This TCR came from a man aged 18 to 29 in good health. Sequencing input: memory CD4+ T cells sorted from blood. Subset noted: CD45RA-negative fraction. CDR3 in amino acids: CAWSQGSYNEQFF. The CDR3, as DNA: TGTGCCTGGAGTCAGGGCTCCTACAATGAGCAGTTCTTC.